One and the same sample provided the 17 T cell receptor beta chains below, sequenced in a study of blood T cell repertoires in COVID-19. Sequenced by immunoSEQ multiplex PCR; TCRdb stores in-frame clones only, minus some. The table lists approximately 290,000 clones, around nine tenths of them singletons. Input material: peripheral blood. The receptors stem from a woman aged 55-69 years with acute or convalescent COVID-19.

The chain recombines TRBV6-1 with TRBJ1-6; 10 bases fit TRBD1. V lost 3 bases to trimming and J lost 9 bases; unmatched junction nucleotides: 5. CDR1 is MNHNS, CDR2 SASEGT, per germline. The CDR3 covers 15 residues. CDR3 in amino acids: CASSDWGQGISPLHF. CDR3 sequence (DNA): TGTGCCAGCAGTGATTGGGGACAGGGGATTTCACCCCTCCACTTT.

This rearrangement joins TRBV7-8 to TRBJ2-1; TRBD1 matches 7 bases. This CDR3 has 17 amino acids. Germline V gene lookup returns CDR1 SGHVS and CDR2 FQNEAQ. V lost 1 base to trimming and J lost 0 bases; unmatched junction nucleotides: 6. DNA for the CDR3: TGTGCCAGCAGCTTAGAGAGGGGGCCGAGCTCCTACAATGAGCAGTTCTTC. Translating gives CASSLERGPSSYNEQFF.

The chain employs TRBV28 and TRBJ2-7; 7 nucleotides line up with TRBD1. The CDR3 has 16 amino acids. Germline assignment: CDR1 MDHEN and CDR2 SYDVKM. V lost 3 bases to trimming and J lost 6 bases; unmatched junction nucleotides: 14. This CDR3 reads CASSLPGTVVSLEQYF. The CDR3, as DNA: TGTGCCAGCAGTTTGCCCGGGACAGTAGTTTCCCTCGAGCAGTACTTC.

V and J are TRBV2 and TRBJ1-4; 8 nucleotides match TRBD1. The CDR3 is 14 amino acids. V was clipped by 8 bases and J by 8 bases; unmatched bases: 10. Per the germline V gene, CDR1 is SNHLY and CDR2 is FYNNEI. The CDR3 DNA sequence: TGTGCCAGCCGTAGTACAGGGGGTTTGGAAAAACTGTTTTTT. Translated: CASRSTGGLEKLFF.

This rearrangement joins TRBV2 to TRBJ1-2, with 7 bases fitting TRBD1. CDR3 size: 14 residues. The V gene's germline CDR1 is SNHLY and CDR2 FYNNEI. The V gene end was trimmed by 6 bases and the J gene end by 6 bases; junction bases not matched to a gene: 10. Here the CDR3 DNA reads TGTGCCAGCAGGGCCGACAGGGCTCCGGATGGCTACACCTTC. This encodes CASRADRAPDGYTF.

The chain carries TRBV10-3 and TRBJ2-6; perhaps TRBD2 as D (6 bases). CDR1 ENHRY and CDR2 SYGVKD come from the germline V gene. This CDR3 region has 15 residues. Trimming stripped 11 bases from V and 3 bases from J, with 17 bases between. The CDR3 region has the DNA TGTGCCGCAAGAGAGGAGGGCGGTGGGGCCAACGTCCTGACTTTC. Amino acid sequence: CAAREEGGGANVLTF.

V is TRBV29-1 and J is TRBJ2-7, with 7 bases matching TRBD1. This CDR3 is 12 amino acids long. V lost 6 bases and J lost 2; bases outside the gene matches: 4. Germline V gene lookup returns CDR1 SQVTM and CDR2 ANQGSEA. Written as DNA, the CDR3 is TGCAGCGTCCGGGACAGAACCTACGAGCAGTACTTC. Its translation is CSVRDRTYEQYF.

The CDR3 loop reads CARSPLDWTGSGYTF. The CDR3, as DNA: TGTGCCAGAAGCCCCTTAGACTGGACAGGGTCTGGCTACACCTTC. The chain links TRBV5-3 to TRBJ1-2; TRBD1 aligns across 8 bases. TRBV5-3 counts as an open reading frame of uncertain function. The CDR3 is 15 amino acids. With V trimmed by 4 bases and J by 7 bases, 12 bases remained unmatched.

The V and J genes are TRBV5-6 and TRBJ1-2; 10 nucleotides line up with TRBD1. Germline loops: CDR1 SGHDT, CDR2 YYEEEE. CDR3 length: 16 amino acids. The trim removed 0 bases at V and 6 bases at J, leaving 8 bases unmatched. The CDR3 sequence is CASSLAGQGVLDGYTF. The CDR3 region has the DNA TGTGCCAGCAGCTTGGCCGGACAGGGGGTTCTGGATGGCTACACCTTC.

This sequence joins TRBV6-1 and TRBJ1-5, with D possibly TRBD1 on 5 matching bases. The V end lost 2 bases, the J end lost 0 bases, and 11 bases lay between the germline ends. The CDR3 sequence is 16 residues long. Germline-derived CDR1 and CDR2 are MNHNS and SASEGT. The CDR3 is CASSEIGGYSNQPQHF. The CDR3 region has the DNA TGTGCCAGCAGTGAAATCGGGGGGTATAGCAATCAGCCCCAGCATTTT.

The CDR3, as DNA: TGTGCCAGCAGTTTCTTGGGACTAGCGGCCAGCAACAATGAGCAGTTCTTC. Translation: CASSFLGLAASNNEQFF. The rearrangement links TRBV6-2 or TRBV6-3 to TRBJ2-1; 11 positions agree with TRBD2. The CDR3 has 17 amino acids. The V gene end was trimmed by 4 bases and the J gene end by 5 bases; junction bases not matched to a gene: 10. Germline lookup yields CDR1 MNHEY and CDR2 SVGEGT.

The rearrangement uses TRBV3-1 (or the pseudogene TRBV3-2) and TRBJ1-1; D gene ambiguous. The germline CDR1 and CDR2 sequences are LGHDT and YNNKEL (reference sequence). The V end was cut by 1 base, the J end by 1 base, with 4 bases between. The CDR3 loop spans 13 amino acids. CDR3 residues: CASSQVQNTEAFF. The DNA of the CDR3 is TGTGCCAGCAGCCAAGTCCAGAACACTGAAGCTTTCTTT.

V is TRBV6-5 and J is TRBJ1-1, with 7 bases aligning to TRBD1. The V gene end was trimmed by 11 bases and the J gene end by 0 bases; junction bases not matched to a gene: 9. The CDR3 consists of 14 residues. Germline V gene data show CDR1 as MNHEY and CDR2 as SVGAGI. As DNA, the CDR3 is TGTGCCGTGAAAGGGGACAGCTTGAACACTGAAGCTTTCTTT. Translation gives CAVKGDSLNTEAFF.

The V call is TRBV10-3, the J call TRBJ1-1; D is perhaps TRBD1 (5 bases). The CDR3 runs 13 residues. The ends were cut back, 9 bases at V and 1 base at J, with 12 bases in the middle. Germline values: CDR1 ENHRY, CDR2 SYGVKD. Here the CDR3 DNA reads TGTGCCATGGGAGGGACGGCGAACACTGAAGCTTTCTTT. Its translation is CAMGGTANTEAFF.

CDR3 loop: CASSQLKGAQYF. CDR3 DNA sequence: TGTGCCAGCAGCCAATTAAAGGGGGCCCAGTACTTC. This chain joins TRBV3-1 (or the pseudogene TRBV3-2) and TRBJ2-5, with D perhaps TRBD1 (6 bases). CDR1 LGHDT and CDR2 YNNKEL come from the germline V gene (reference sequence). CDR3 length: 12 amino acids. Trimming left V 2 bases short and J 9 bases short, with 10 bases between.

This chain uses TRBV6-5 with TRBJ2-7; D uncertain. Germline loops: CDR1 MNHEY, CDR2 SVGAGI. V lost 6 bases and J 3 bases, leaving 6 bases between the germline ends. This CDR3 has 11 amino acids. In DNA form, the CDR3 reads TGTGCCAGCAGGCACATCTACGAGCAGTACTTC. Translation gives CASRHIYEQYF.

The CDR3 loop is CASSSRDRVWHF. The CDR3 DNA reads TGTGCCAGCAGTTCCCGGGACAGGGTTTGGCATTTT. The chain couples TRBV28 to TRBJ1-5; the match to TRBD1 covers 9 bases. Germline CDR1 MDHEN, CDR2 SYDVKM. This CDR3 is 12 amino acids long. Losses at the gene ends were 4 bases for V and 15 bases for J; bases not matched to a gene: 7.